Listed below are T cell receptor beta chains from one sample, sequenced in a study of control samples from healthy donors and cancer patients. The method was immunoSEQ multiplex PCR; TCRdb's version includes in-frame clones alone and lacks a portion of them. Of approximately 85,000 clones listed, less than 90% were seen once; the top ten hold roughly 7.6%. Material for sequencing was blood. The receptors originated from a woman in her sixties or seventies in good health. Both conserved end residues are part of each CDR3. A D gene is named only where the DNA matches it firmly. Expanded clones are given a class, and other clones once, few, many or no size at all.

D: NA; V: TRBV13; size: NA; J: TRBJ2-5; CDR3: CASSLAGFRKETQYF; DNA: TGTGCCAGCAGCTTAGCGGGGTTCAGAAAAGAGACCCAGTACTTC
D: NA; V: TRBV7-2; size: NA; J: TRBJ2-2; CDR3: CASSLVLVPNTGELFF; DNA: TGTGCCAGCAGCTTAGTGTTGGTACCGAACACCGGGGAGCTGTTTTTT
D: NA; V: TRBV9; size: NA; J: TRBJ1-6; CDR3: CASSPQGSAPYNSPLHF; DNA: TGTGCCAGCAGCCCCCAAGGATCGGCCCCCTATAATTCACCCCTCCACTTT
D: TRBD1; V: TRBV18; size: NA; J: TRBJ1-1; CDR3: CASSPPGQMGTEAFF; DNA: TGTGCCAGCTCACCCCCGGGACAGATGGGGACTGAAGCTTTCTTT
D: NA; V: TRBV11-2; size: NA; J: TRBJ2-2; CDR3: CASSWLGGAGGELFF; DNA: TGTGCCAGCAGCTGGCTGGGGGGCGCGGGCGGGGAGCTGTTTTTT
D: NA; V: TRBV9; size: NA; J: TRBJ2-7; CDR3: CASSSRSGGGSYEQYF; DNA: TGTGCCAGCAGCTCACGATCCGGCGGCGGAAGCTACGAGCAGTACTTC
D: NA; V: TRBV5-6; size: NA; J: TRBJ1-2; CDR3: CASSLGTVSYGYTF; DNA: TGTGCCAGCAGCTTGGGAACCGTCTCCTATGGCTACACCTTC
D: TRBD2; V: TRBV5-1; size: NA; J: TRBJ2-5; CDR3: CASSLSGGGTQYF; DNA: TGCGCCAGCAGCTTGTCGGGGGGAGGGACCCAGTACTTC
D: TRBD2; V: TRBV27; size: NA; J: TRBJ2-1; CDR3: CASSPRRIGGAGAVEQFF; DNA: TGTGCCAGCAGTCCTCGGAGGATAGGTGGAGCGGGGGCTGTTGAGCAGTTCTTC
D: NA; V: TRBV19; size: once; J: TRBJ1-2; CDR3: CASRLHGGRVPGYTF; DNA: TGTGCCAGTAGACTCCACGGGGGGAGGGTGCCCGGCTACACCTTC
D: TRBD1; V: TRBV19; size: NA; J: TRBJ1-1; CDR3: CASSADRGTEAFF; DNA: TGTGCCAGTAGTGCTGACAGGGGCACTGAAGCTTTCTTT
D: NA; V: TRBV6-6; size: NA; J: TRBJ1-3; CDR3: CASSYFGPDSGNTIYF; DNA: TGTGCCAGCAGTTATTTCGGGCCAGACTCTGGAAACACCATATATTTT
D: NA; V: TRBV27; size: NA; J: TRBJ2-7; CDR3: CASSFSSKIRTRTEQYF; DNA: TGTGCCAGCAGTTTTTCTTCCAAAATAAGGACACGTACGGAGCAGTACTTC
D: NA; V: TRBV15; size: NA; J: TRBJ1-2; CDR3: CATSSLYGYTF; DNA: TGTGCCACCAGCAGCCTTTATGGCTACACCTTC
D: TRBD2; V: TRBV9; size: NA; J: TRBJ2-5; CDR3: CASSVVGTSRQETQYF; DNA: TGTGCCAGCAGCGTAGTGGGGACTAGTAGGCAAGAGACCCAGTACTTC
D: NA; V: TRBV7-2; size: once; J: TRBJ1-5; CDR3: CASSFMGINSNQPQHF; DNA: TGTGCCAGCAGCTTCATGGGGATAAATAGCAATCAGCCCCAGCATTTT
D: TRBD2; V: TRBV24-1; size: NA; J: TRBJ2-3; CDR3: CATSDLEGGPGTDTQYF; DNA: TGTGCCACCAGTGATTTGGAGGGAGGGCCGGGCACAGATACGCAGTATTTT
D: NA; V: TRBV2; size: NA; J: TRBJ1-1; CDR3: CASRDYGGLNTEAFF; DNA: TGTGCCAGCAGGGACTACGGGGGCCTGAACACTGAAGCTTTCTTT
D: NA; V: TRBV3-1/TRBV3-2; size: once; J: TRBJ2-5; CDR3: CASSHTQVPVTQYF; DNA: TGTGCCAGCAGCCACACCCAGGTCCCAGTGACCCAGTACTTC
D: TRBD2; V: TRBV4-3; size: once; J: TRBJ2-3; CDR3: CASSQGVAGDFPDTQYF; DNA: TGCGCCAGCAGCCAAGGGGTAGCGGGAGATTTTCCAGATACGCAGTATTTT
D: NA; V: TRBV28; size: NA; J: TRBJ2-7; CDR3: CASSPYNYEQYF; DNA: TGTGCCAGCAGCCCCTATAACTACGAGCAGTACTTC
D: TRBD2; V: TRBV5-4; size: NA; J: TRBJ2-1; CDR3: CASSLIAGREQFF; DNA: TGTGCCAGCAGCTTGATAGCGGGGCGCGAGCAGTTCTTC
D: NA; V: TRBV19; size: NA; J: TRBJ1-5; CDR3: CASSIFDSTNQPQHF; DNA: TGTGCCAGTAGTATATTCGACAGTACCAATCAGCCCCAGCATTTT
D: NA; V: TRBV4-3; size: NA; J: TRBJ2-3; CDR3: CASSQDSRGGDTQYF; DNA: TGCGCCAGCAGCCAAGATTCTAGAGGGGGGGATACGCAGTATTTT
D: NA; V: TRBV7-9; size: NA; J: TRBJ2-5; CDR3: CASSLGGGWDTQETQYF; DNA: TGTGCCAGCAGCTTAGGGGGCGGCTGGGACACCCAAGAGACCCAGTACTTC
D: NA; V: TRBV30; size: NA; J: TRBJ2-3; CDR3: CAWSVSVGDTQYF; DNA: TGTGCCTGGAGTGTGTCAGTTGGAGATACGCAGTATTTT
D: NA; V: TRBV2; size: NA; J: TRBJ2-7; CDR3: CASNNRVGEQYF; DNA: TGTGCCAGCAACAACAGGGTGGGAGAGCAGTACTTC
D: NA; V: TRBV4-1; size: NA; J: TRBJ2-7; CDR3: CASSHFGAGIYEQYF; DNA: TGCGCCAGCAGCCATTTCGGGGCGGGGATCTACGAGCAGTACTTC
D: TRBD2; V: TRBV5-1; size: NA; J: TRBJ2-2; CDR3: CASSLIPGLAANTGELFF; DNA: TGCGCCAGCAGCTTAATACCGGGACTAGCGGCGAACACCGGGGAGCTGTTTTTT
D: NA; V: TRBV7-9; size: NA; J: TRBJ2-5; CDR3: CASSLAQETQYF; DNA: TGTGCCAGCAGCTTAGCCCAAGAGACCCAGTACTTC